This note documents a single T cell receptor (beta chain) sequence. Its antigen remains unknown. This sample is drawn from a study of OX40 agonist ivuxolimab in advanced cancers. In the study overall: Ivuxolimab is an agonistic anti-OX40 (CD134) antibody, and patients were treated with it. Those enrolled were around 87% male, with a mean age of roughly 60 years and ages from roughly 20 to 85. Prior checkpoint blockade (anti-PD-1, anti-PD-L1 or anti-CTLA-4) was permitted; approximately 40% had it.

The CDR3 is made up of 16 amino acids. The V gene lost 0 bases and the J gene lost 2 bases, with 11 bases spanning the gap. The germline CDR1 and CDR2 sequences are SEHNR and FQNEAQ (reference sequence). Study-level points and caveats: Clonal expansion by week 6 occurred in CD4+ and CD8+ blood T cells (at 0.1 to 3.0 mg/kg).

TCRdb's table, derived via immunoSEQ multiplex PCR, lists solely in-frame clones and lacks some. In the table there are 70,000 or so clones, about nine tenths of which are singletons. Material: CD4+ or CD8+ T cells sorted from blood, obtained in a trial of the OX40 agonist ivuxolimab. The TCR was taken from an adult with an advanced solid tumor such as melanoma, head and neck, liver or kidney cancer. The V call is TRBV7-9, the J call TRBJ2-1; D might be TRBD1 (7 bases). DNA of the CDR3: TGTGCCAGCAGCTTAGCGGAGGGGGCTACCTACAATGAGCAGTTCTTC. This codes for CASSLAEGATYNEQFF.